This TCR beta chain was retrieved from a study of blood T cell repertoires in COVID-19. The V gene end was trimmed by 1 base and the J gene end by 10 bases; junction bases not matched to a gene: 7. Germline lookup yields CDR1 LGHNA and CDR2 YNFKEQ. This CDR3 comprises 16 residues. Resolution of symptoms, clearance, or two negative PCRs was present in recovered Cohort 3 donors. The assay was immunoSEQ multiplex PCR, and TCRdb's table has in-frame clones only and misses some. The sample carries about 300,000 clones, 86% recorded once. The clonotype comes from a man younger than 40 who had recovered from COVID-19. The specimen sequenced was PBMCs or T cells enriched from blood (not recorded which). The chain recombines TRBV4-2 with TRBJ1-6; 10 nucleotides line up with TRBD1. The CDR3 sequence is CASSQVFGQGGSPLHF. Written as DNA, the CDR3 is TGTGCCAGCAGCCAAGTCTTTGGACAGGGGGGGTCACCCCTCCACTTT.